Below are 31 T cell receptor beta chains sequenced from a single sample in a study of T cell changes during pregnancy in multiple sclerosis. The method was immunoSEQ multiplex PCR; TCRdb's version includes in-frame clones alone and lacks a portion of them. The table records fewer than 45,000 clones, about 90% of them present only once. The specimen was CD4+ T cells from peripheral blood mononuclear cells, collected in the third trimester of pregnancy. These receptors were taken from a female donor in good health, enrolled as a control in a pregnancy study.

The chain carries TRBV19 and TRBJ1-1; tentatively, D is TRBD1 (5 bases). Germline V gene sequence: CDR1 LNHDA, CDR2 SQIVND (reference sequence). This CDR3 contains 13 residues. The V gene lost 7 bases and the J gene lost 1 base, with 10 bases spanning the gap. DNA for the CDR3: TGTGCCAGTAAAATCGACAGGAACACTGAAGCTTTCTTT. Its protein product is CASKIDRNTEAFF.

This chain joins TRBV4-2 and TRBJ1-2; 7 nucleotides agree with TRBD1. Germline lookup yields CDR1 LGHNA and CDR2 YNFKEQ. Trimming took 3 bases from V and 3 from J; bases not matched to a gene: 7. There are 15 residues in the CDR3. CDR3 in DNA: TGTGCCAGCAGCCAGTCAAGGGGACAGTACTATGGCTACACCTTC. As protein: CASSQSRGQYYGYTF.

This chain connects TRBV6-6 to TRBJ1-1; 7 positions match TRBD1. V lost 2 bases to trimming and J lost 11 bases; unmatched junction nucleotides: 5. Germline loops: CDR1 MNHNY, CDR2 SVGAGI (reference sequence). This CDR3 has 12 residues. The CDR3 nucleotides read TGTGCCAGCAGTTACCTACAGGGGCAGGCTTTCTTT. Translating gives CASSYLQGQAFF.

This clone was seen only once. The chain has TRBV6-1 and TRBJ1-2; 7 nucleotides match TRBD1. The CDR3 is made up of 15 amino acids. Trimming removed 3 bases from V and 0 bases from J; junction bases left unmatched: 4. Germline V gene lookup returns CDR1 MNHNS and CDR2 SASEGT. CDR3 DNA sequence: TGTGCCAGCAGTGAGTGGACAGGCCCTAACTATGGCTACACCTTC. Translating gives CASSEWTGPNYGYTF.

The CDR3 reads CASSPVVGLGAARSPLYYNEQFF. In DNA, the CDR3 is TGTGCCAGCTCCCCGGTCGTTGGACTGGGCGCGGCCCGGTCCCCCCTCTACTACAATGAGCAGTTCTTC. This chain uses TRBV18 with TRBJ2-1, with D possibly being TRBD2 (5 bases). The CDR3 consists of 23 residues. CDR1 and CDR2 (germline): KGHSH, LQKENI. The germline V and J ends were trimmed by 6 bases and 3 bases, with 39 bases remaining between them. The full variable domain, its missing parts supplied by reference TRBV18 and TRBJ2-1, is NAGVMQNPRHLVRRRGQEARLRCSPMKGHSHVYWYRQLPEEGLKFMVYLQKENIIDESGMPKERFSAEFPKEGPSILRIQQVVRGDSAAYFCASSPVVGLGAARSPLYYNEQFFGPGTRLTVL.

This chain connects TRBV4-1 to TRBJ1-2; D possibly corresponds to TRBD1 (5 bases). The CDR3 is 15 residues long. V was trimmed by 2 bases and J by 3 bases, leaving 13 bases between them. Germline V gene data show CDR1 as MGHRA and CDR2 as YSYEKL. Here the CDR3 DNA reads TGCGCCAGCAGCCAAACCCGAGACAGCTACTATGGCTACACCTTC. Residues: CASSQTRDSYYGYTF.

The rearrangement joins TRBV6-1 to TRBJ2-2, with no clear D. V was cut by 5 bases and J by 3 bases, with 7 bases left in between. Germline V gene data show CDR1 as MNHNS and CDR2 as SASEGT. There are 13 residues in the CDR3. Here the CDR3 DNA reads TGTGCCAGCAGTAAGACACACACCGGGGAGCTGTTTTTT. It yields the protein CASSKTHTGELFF.

The V gene is TRBV5-8, the J gene TRBJ2-7; 9 nucleotides line up with TRBD1. The CDR3 is made up of 14 amino acids. CDR1 SGHTS and CDR2 YDEGEE come from the germline V gene. Unmatched junction bases numbered 3, after V lost 3 bases and J lost 2 bases. The CDR3 protein is CASSWTGAPYEQYF. In nucleotides, the CDR3 is TGTGCCAGCAGCTGGACAGGGGCCCCCTACGAGCAGTACTTC.

CDR3 DNA sequence: TGTGCCACCAGCAGAGACGGGGCTCTAGGACTAGCGGGTGTTAGGAACGAGCAGTACTTC. Encoded protein: CATSRDGALGLAGVRNEQYF. The genes are TRBV15 and TRBJ2-7, with 11 bases lining up with TRBD2. Per the germline V gene, CDR1 is LNHNV and CDR2 is YYDKDF (reference sequence). The CDR3 consists of 20 residues. The junction had 18 bases not matched to a gene; V was cut back by 0 bases and J by 5 bases.

The CDR3 DNA follows: TGTGCCAGCAACCGTCTCAGGGGGGAGACCCAGTACTTC. Its protein product is CASNRLRGETQYF. The chain links TRBV6-5 to TRBJ2-5; the match to TRBD1 covers 7 bases. CDR3 length equals 13 residues. Unmatched junction bases numbered 7, after V lost 7 bases and J lost 5 bases. The V gene's germline CDR1 is MNHEY and CDR2 SVGAGI.

The rearrangement links TRBV27 to TRBJ1-1, with TRBD1 identical over 7 bases. The CDR3 is made up of 16 amino acids. In germline, CDR1 is MNHEY, CDR2 SMNVEV (reference sequence). Trimming cost V 6 bases and J 4 bases; bases outside gene matches: 14. CDR3 sequence (DNA): TGTGCCAGCAGATCCCTTACAGGGGTTTGGTCCACTGAAGCTTTCTTT. Protein sequence: CASRSLTGVWSTEAFF.

The chain is built from TRBV7-3 and TRBJ1-1; a possible D gene is TRBD1 (6 bases). Per germline, CDR1 SGHTA and CDR2 FQGTGA. V was pared by 0 bases and J by 0 bases, with 8 bases between. The CDR3 is made up of 15 amino acids. As DNA, the CDR3 is TGTGCCAGCAGCTTAACGGACAGTTTGAACACTGAAGCTTTCTTT. Residues: CASSLTDSLNTEAFF.

CDR3 sequence reads: CASSQDPRQGDPTMNTEAFF. CDR3 sequence (DNA): TGCGCCAGCAGCCAAGATCCCCGACAGGGGGATCCTACCATGAACACTGAAGCTTTCTTT. V usage is TRBV4-1 and J usage is TRBJ1-1; TRBD1 matches 9 bases. This CDR3 has 20 amino acids. V gave up 0 bases and J gave up 0 bases; unmatched junction bases: 14. Germline CDR1 and CDR2: MGHRA and YSYEKL.

This clone was recorded once. The chain has TRBV4-1 and TRBJ2-1; 9 bases line up with TRBD2. This CDR3 has 18 residues. The trim removed 0 bases at V and 3 bases at J, leaving 9 bases unmatched. The germline CDR1 and CDR2 sequences are MGHRA and YSYEKL. CDR3 loop: CASSQDWSGGTLYNEQFF. Here the CDR3 DNA reads TGCGCCAGCAGCCAAGATTGGAGCGGGGGGACCCTCTACAATGAGCAGTTCTTC.

Here the CDR3 reads CASSRTSGGGGGELFF. The CDR3 nucleotides read TGTGCCAGCAGCCGGACTAGCGGGGGCGGCGGCGGGGAGCTGTTTTTT. V usage is TRBV7-2 and J usage is TRBJ2-2; 13 bases align to TRBD2. The CDR3 contains 16 residues. The junction had 7 bases not matched to a gene; V was cut back by 5 bases and J by 7 bases. The germline gives CDR1 SGHTA, CDR2 FQGNSA. Supplemented by reference TRBV7-2 and TRBJ2-2, the full variable domain reads GAGVSQSPSNKVTEKGKDVELRCDPISGHTALYWYRQSLGQGLEFLIYFQGNSAPDKSGLPSDRFSAERTGGSVSTLTIQRTQQEDSAVYLCASSRTSGGGGGELFFGEGSRLTVL.

This chain links TRBV7-2 with TRBJ2-3, with D perhaps matching TRBD2 (7 bases). Germline values: CDR1 SGHTA, CDR2 FQGNSA. CDR3 size: 17 residues. V was pared by 2 bases and J by 5 bases, with 20 bases between. DNA of the CDR3: TGTGCCAGCAGCTTAAATCCGGGGGCGGGAGTGAAAGATACGCAGTATTTT. Translated: CASSLNPGAGVKDTQYF.

The chain carries TRBV6-6 and TRBJ2-1; weak D call: TRBD2 (7 bases). Looked up from germline, CDR1 is MNHNY and CDR2 is SVGAGI (reference sequence). V dropped 5 bases and J dropped 3 bases, with 14 bases sitting between them. This CDR3 is 15 amino acids long. In DNA form, the CDR3 reads TGTGCCAGCAGTGGACCGGGGGGCCACTACAATGAGCAGTTCTTC. This translates into CASSGPGGHYNEQFF.

The chain has TRBV6-6 and TRBJ1-5; 8 bases map to TRBD1. V shed 6 bases and J 3 bases; nucleotides not matched to a gene: 7. Per germline, CDR1 MNHNY and CDR2 SVGAGI (reference sequence). The CDR3 runs 15 residues. The CDR3 is CASSHGTGANQPQHF. Here the CDR3 DNA reads TGTGCCAGCAGCCACGGGACAGGAGCCAATCAGCCCCAGCATTTT.

The chain links TRBV29-1 to TRBJ2-3; TRBD2 aligns across 8 bases. V shed 5 bases and J 8 bases; nucleotides not matched to a gene: 9. This CDR3 region has 13 residues. The germline CDR1 and CDR2 sequences are SQVTM and ANQGSEA. DNA for the CDR3: TGCAGCGTTAAAGGACTAGCTTCGGGTACGCAGTATTTT. This gives the protein CSVKGLASGTQYF.

J is TRBJ2-1 and V is TRBV7-9; 14 nucleotides line up with TRBD2. Germline V gene sequence: CDR1 SEHNR, CDR2 FQNEAQ (reference sequence). V shed 5 bases and J 9 bases; nucleotides not matched to a gene: 3. CDR3 length: 14 residues. The CDR3 DNA follows: TGTGCCAGCAGCCTGGGACTAGCGGGAGTTGAGCAGTTCTTC. It codes for CASSLGLAGVEQFF. The full variable domain, with the rest looked up from reference TRBV7-9 and TRBJ2-1, is DTGVSQNPRHKITKRGQNVTFRCDPISEHNRLYWYRQTLGQGPEFLTYFQNEAQLEKSRLLSDRFSAERPKGSFSTLEIQRTEQGDSAMYLCASSLGLAGVEQFFGPGTRLTVL.

The V gene is TRBV15, the J gene TRBJ2-1, with 11 bases aligning to TRBD2. V lost 2 bases and J lost 2; bases outside the gene matches: 8. The CDR3 extends over 18 amino acids. Germline CDR1 reads LNHNV; CDR2 reads YYDKDF (reference sequence). Here the CDR3 reads CATSRRTSGWGAYNEQFF. DNA of the CDR3: TGTGCCACCAGCAGAAGGACTAGCGGGTGGGGGGCCTACAATGAGCAGTTCTTC.

The rearrangement uses TRBV4-3 and TRBJ1-1; 8 bases map to TRBD1. The CDR3 length is 16 residues. Germline V gene data show CDR1 as LGHNA and CDR2 as YSLEER. V dropped 3 bases and J dropped 1; count of bases not matched to a gene: 7. This chain's CDR3 is CASSQEPGQANTEAFF. In DNA, the CDR3 is TGCGCCAGCAGCCAGGAGCCGGGACAGGCGAACACTGAAGCTTTCTTT.

This clone came up once. V usage is TRBV7-2 and J usage is TRBJ2-5; no definite D call. V shed 6 bases and J shed 5 bases, with 10 bases lying between them. Germline CDR1 and CDR2: SGHTA and FQGNSA. The CDR3 totals 12 residues. The CDR3, as DNA: TGTGCCAGCAGTCCCAGACTGGAGACCCAGTACTTC. It yields the protein CASSPRLETQYF.

This rearrangement joins TRBV28 to TRBJ2-1, with D perhaps matching TRBD1 (5 bases). Germline CDR1 is MDHEN and CDR2 is SYDVKM. V was pared by 11 bases and J by 6 bases, with 14 bases between. The CDR3 extends over 12 amino acids. The CDR3 is CAGSDRLNEQFF. The CDR3 DNA reads as TGTGCCGGGTCAGACAGACTCAATGAGCAGTTCTTC.

CDR3 in DNA: TGTGCCAGCAGCCTTCAGGGGACAGGGGGCTACGAGCAGTACTTC. Translating gives CASSLQGTGGYEQYF. This sequence joins TRBV25-1 and TRBJ2-7; 11 bases map to TRBD1. The trim removed 6 bases at V and 3 bases at J, leaving 7 bases unmatched. Germline CDR1 reads MGHDK; CDR2 reads SYGVNS. There are 15 residues in the CDR3.

The V and J genes are TRBV2 and TRBJ1-1; maybe TRBD1 (5 bases). Germline V lookup: CDR1 SNHLY, CDR2 FYNNEI. Trimming stripped 7 bases from V and 0 bases from J, with 15 bases between. The CDR3 totals 15 residues. The CDR3 DNA is TGTGCCAGCACTGTAGACAGTCCTATGAACACTGAAGCTTTCTTT. It yields the protein CASTVDSPMNTEAFF.

The chain has TRBV7-8 and TRBJ2-7, with TRBD2 matching 8 bases. Germline CDR1 is SGHVS and CDR2 is FQNEAQ. This CDR3 spans 15 amino acids. With V trimmed by 5 bases and J by 6 bases, 12 bases remained unmatched. The DNA for the CDR3 is TGTGCCAGCAGCCACCCGGCGGGAGGTGGATCCGAGCAGTACTTC. Translated, it gives CASSHPAGGGSEQYF. Based on the CDR3 plus reference TRBV7-8 and TRBJ2-7, the full variable domain is GAGVSQSPRYKVAKRGQDVALRCDPISGHVSLFWYQQALGQGPEFLTYFQNEAQLDKSGLPSDRFFAERPEGSVSTLKIQRTQQEDSAVYLCASSHPAGGGSEQYFGPGTRLTVT.

The chain combines TRBV29-1 with TRBJ2-7, with 7 bases matching TRBD1. Per the germline V gene, CDR1 is SQVTM and CDR2 is ANQGSEA. This CDR3 comprises 13 residues. With V trimmed by 3 bases and J by 4 bases, 6 bases remained unmatched. The CDR3 sequence: CSVEMGQRYEQYF. Here the CDR3 DNA reads TGCAGCGTTGAGATGGGACAGCGATACGAGCAGTACTTC.

This chain uses TRBV18 with TRBJ2-2, with TRBD2 identical over 8 bases. CDR3 length: 22 amino acids. Unmatched junction bases numbered 20, after V lost 1 base and J lost 1 base. Looked up from germline, CDR1 is KGHSH and CDR2 is LQKENI. CDR3 sequence reads: CASSPQSFSGTALIGNTGELFF. The CDR3 bases are TGTGCCAGCTCACCACAGTCCTTTAGCGGGACTGCCCTTATTGGGAACACCGGGGAGCTGTTTTTT. The full variable domain, with the rest looked up from reference TRBV18 and TRBJ2-2, is NAGVMQNPRHLVRRRGQEARLRCSPMKGHSHVYWYRQLPEEGLKFMVYLQKENIIDESGMPKERFSAEFPKEGPSILRIQQVVRGDSAAYFCASSPQSFSGTALIGNTGELFFGEGSRLTVL.

This chain connects TRBV7-2 to TRBJ1-1; 8 nucleotides align to TRBD1. This CDR3 region has 15 residues. Germline V gene data show CDR1 as SGHTA and CDR2 as FQGNSA. J lost 7 bases, V lost 2 bases, and 9 bases had no gene match. CDR3 loop: CASSLYSQGAGEAFF. CDR3 coding DNA: TGTGCCAGCAGCTTATACTCTCAGGGGGCAGGTGAAGCTTTCTTT.

A remark on this clone: Other DNA sequences from this sample encode an identical CDR3 as well. The chain recombines TRBV11-3 with TRBJ2-3, with D unresolved. Germline assignment: CDR1 SGHNT and CDR2 YENEEA. The CDR3 is 14 residues long. Trimming stripped 6 bases from V and 1 base from J, with 11 bases between. The CDR3 protein is CASSPDGGTDTQYF. The CDR3 nucleotides read TGTGCCAGCAGTCCAGACGGAGGCACAGATACGCAGTATTTT.